This T cell receptor (beta chain) is drawn from a study of blood T cell repertoires in COVID-19. About the research overall: Samples representing acute and convalescent COVID-19 were sourced from the United States, Italy and Spain. The cDNA or gDNA used as material had been derived from T cells, B-cell-depleted T cells, or PBMCs.

Study processing details: Counts of nucleated cells, estimated from reference gene primer amplification, were obtained. Measured with immunoSEQ multiplex PCR; TCRdb has only the in-frame clones, and not every one. V, J and clone size derive from that table, while D and trimming were established from the DNA sequence. The profile shows around 190,000 clones, about four fifths of them singletons. Between the trimmed V and J ends, which lost 4 bases and 2 bases, there was a span of 11 bases. The V gene's germline CDR1 is SNHLY and CDR2 FYNNEI. This CDR3 comprises 14 residues. Sequences were obtained from peripheral blood. This chain connects TRBV2 to TRBJ1-1, with unresolved D. This TCR was recovered from a man aged 65 to 79 with active or convalescent COVID-19. The CDR3 nucleotides are TGTGCCAGCAGTGCCGAGGCCTTAAACACTGAAGCTTTCTTT. It translates to CASSAEALNTEAFF.